A selection of T cell receptor beta chains follows, all from one sample in a study of blood T cell repertoires in COVID-19. Sequencing used immunoSEQ multiplex PCR; TCRdb keeps in-frame clones, though not all of them. The sample includes 150,000 to 200,000 clones, roughly 85% of them seen just once. Material: peripheral blood. The receptor source for this set is a woman in her twenties or thirties with acute or convalescent COVID-19. Both conserved end residues are part of each CDR3. Each record gives: V gene, J gene, D gene, clone size, CDR3 protein, CDR3 DNA. A D gene is named only where the DNA matches it firmly. Size values are once, few and many counts, or a class for expanded clones, and some rows have none.

v_gene: TRBV7-6; j_gene: TRBJ1-3; d_gene: TRBD1; abundance: -; CDR3aa: CASSLGTGRSGNTIYF; CDR3nt: TGTGCCAGCAGCTTAGGGACAGGGCGCTCTGGAAACACCATATATTTT
v_gene: TRBV5-1; j_gene: TRBJ1-2; d_gene: -; abundance: -; CDR3aa: CASTGPGAEGVYGYTF; CDR3nt: TGCGCCAGCACCGGACCCGGGGCCGAGGGGGTATATGGCTACACCTTC
v_gene: TRBV19; j_gene: TRBJ2-7; d_gene: -; abundance: -; CDR3aa: CASSTTGTLTYEQYF; CDR3nt: TGTGCCAGTAGCACAACCGGGACATTGACCTACGAGCAGTACTTC
v_gene: TRBV9; j_gene: TRBJ2-2; d_gene: TRBD1; abundance: -; CDR3aa: CASSVQGAGTGELFF; CDR3nt: TGTGCCAGCAGCGTACAGGGGGCAGGCACCGGGGAGCTGTTTTTT
v_gene: TRBV3-1/TRBV3-2; j_gene: TRBJ2-2; d_gene: -; abundance: -; CDR3aa: CASRPLNTGELFF; CDR3nt: TGTGCCAGCAGACCCCTAAACACCGGGGAGCTGTTTTTT
v_gene: TRBV7-3; j_gene: TRBJ2-1; d_gene: -; abundance: -; CDR3aa: CADEREGATHNEQFF; CDR3nt: TGTGCCGACGAAAGGGAAGGGGCCACTCACAATGAGCAGTTCTTC
v_gene: TRBV7-9; j_gene: TRBJ1-1; d_gene: -; abundance: -; CDR3aa: CASSLTRGRDAEAFF; CDR3nt: TGTGCCAGCAGCTTAACTCGGGGGAGGGACGCTGAAGCTTTCTTT
v_gene: TRBV29-1; j_gene: TRBJ1-5; d_gene: -; abundance: -; CDR3aa: CSVHRQYNQPQHF; CDR3nt: TGCAGCGTCCACCGACAGTACAATCAGCCCCAGCATTTT
v_gene: TRBV3-1/TRBV3-2; j_gene: TRBJ2-2; d_gene: TRBD1; abundance: few; CDR3aa: CASNTGDTGELFF; CDR3nt: TGTGCCAGCAATACAGGGGACACCGGGGAGCTGTTTTTT
v_gene: TRBV7-6; j_gene: TRBJ1-5; d_gene: TRBD1; abundance: -; CDR3aa: CASSRRDRDGRLLNQPQHF; CDR3nt: TGTGCCAGCAGCCGCCGGGACAGGGACGGCCGCCTATTAAATCAGCCCCAGCATTTT
v_gene: TRBV5-4; j_gene: TRBJ2-2; d_gene: -; abundance: -; CDR3aa: CASSPARQGGTIGELFF; CDR3nt: TGTGCCAGCAGCCCTGCCCGACAGGGAGGAACAATCGGGGAGCTGTTTTTT
v_gene: TRBV28; j_gene: TRBJ1-1; d_gene: TRBD1; abundance: -; CDR3aa: CASRGQGATEAFF; CDR3nt: TGTGCCAGCAGAGGACAGGGGGCGACTGAAGCTTTCTTT
v_gene: TRBV12-3/TRBV12-4; j_gene: TRBJ1-5; d_gene: -; abundance: once; CDR3aa: CASSFSFQPQHF; CDR3nt: TGTGCCAGCAGTTTCAGTTTTCAGCCCCAGCATTTT
v_gene: TRBV30; j_gene: TRBJ1-2; d_gene: -; abundance: -; CDR3aa: CAWSIGAQGAYGYTF; CDR3nt: TGTGCCTGGAGCATCGGGGCACAGGGTGCCTATGGCTACACCTTC
v_gene: TRBV6-2/TRBV6-3; j_gene: TRBJ1-2; d_gene: TRBD1; abundance: once; CDR3aa: CASSYGETDRLAF; CDR3nt: TGTGCCAGCAGTTACGGGGAAACGGACAGGCTTGCCTTC
v_gene: TRBV19; j_gene: TRBJ1-2; d_gene: -; abundance: -; CDR3aa: CASTPGANPSWGYTF; CDR3nt: TGTGCCAGTACCCCCGGAGCGAATCCGAGCTGGGGCTACACCTTC
v_gene: TRBV29-1; j_gene: TRBJ1-1; d_gene: -; abundance: -; CDR3aa: CSVGNRADTEAFF; CDR3nt: TGCAGCGTTGGGAACAGGGCGGACACTGAAGCTTTCTTT
v_gene: TRBV12-3/TRBV12-4; j_gene: TRBJ1-6; d_gene: TRBD1; abundance: -; CDR3aa: CASSSGGVSPLHF; CDR3nt: TGTGCCAGCAGTTCAGGGGGTGTTTCACCCCTCCACTTT
v_gene: TRBV28; j_gene: TRBJ1-1; d_gene: TRBD1; abundance: once; CDR3aa: CASSLPKDRANTEAFF; CDR3nt: TGTGCCAGCAGTCTTCCAAAAGACAGGGCGAACACTGAAGCTTTCTTT
v_gene: TRBV2; j_gene: TRBJ1-1; d_gene: -; abundance: -; CDR3aa: CASSARSTEAFF; CDR3nt: TGTGCCAGCAGTGCTAGGAGCACTGAAGCTTTCTTT
v_gene: TRBV5-4; j_gene: TRBJ2-1; d_gene: TRBD2; abundance: -; CDR3aa: CASSFEGLRGANEQFF; CDR3nt: TGTGCCAGCAGCTTCGAGGGACTACGAGGGGCCAATGAGCAGTTCTTC
v_gene: TRBV3-1/TRBV3-2; j_gene: TRBJ2-5; d_gene: TRBD2; abundance: few; CDR3aa: CASSQDGLAQETQYF; CDR3nt: TGTGCCAGCAGCCAAGACGGACTAGCGCAAGAGACCCAGTACTTC
v_gene: TRBV5-1; j_gene: TRBJ2-7; d_gene: -; abundance: -; CDR3aa: CASSSKTGLAYEQYF; CDR3nt: TGCGCCAGCAGCTCCAAGACAGGCCTGGCCTACGAGCAGTACTTC
v_gene: TRBV6-6; j_gene: TRBJ1-2; d_gene: -; abundance: once; CDR3aa: CASRPGDYGYTF; CDR3nt: TGTGCCAGCAGGCCAGGGGACTATGGCTACACCTTC
v_gene: TRBV6-4; j_gene: TRBJ1-1; d_gene: -; abundance: -; CDR3aa: CASSATTGFTEAFF; CDR3nt: TGTGCCAGCAGTGCCACTACAGGGTTCACTGAAGCTTTCTTT
v_gene: TRBV28; j_gene: TRBJ1-2; d_gene: -; abundance: -; CDR3aa: CASSLSTHQGYDGYTF; CDR3nt: TGTGCCAGCAGTTTAAGTACTCACCAGGGTTATGATGGCTACACCTTC
v_gene: TRBV11-2; j_gene: TRBJ2-7; d_gene: TRBD1; abundance: -; CDR3aa: CASSFGTGSYEQYF; CDR3nt: TGTGCCAGCAGCTTCGGGACAGGCTCCTACGAGCAGTACTTC
v_gene: TRBV5-1; j_gene: TRBJ2-1; d_gene: TRBD2; abundance: -; CDR3aa: CASSEGAGLYNEQFF; CDR3nt: TGCGCCAGCAGCGAAGGAGCGGGACTCTACAATGAGCAGTTCTTC
v_gene: TRBV6-6; j_gene: TRBJ2-7; d_gene: -; abundance: -; CDR3aa: CASSPRSLYEQYF; CDR3nt: TGTGCCAGCAGTCCCCGGTCTCTCTACGAGCAGTACTTC
v_gene: TRBV20-1; j_gene: TRBJ2-4; d_gene: -; abundance: -; CDR3aa: CSAWAGNIQYF; CDR3nt: TGCAGCGCGTGGGCGGGAAACATTCAGTACTTC
v_gene: TRBV6-4; j_gene: TRBJ2-3; d_gene: TRBD2; abundance: -; CDR3aa: CASSDVSGSKGDTQYF; CDR3nt: TGTGCCAGCAGTGACGTTAGCGGGAGCAAGGGAGATACGCAGTATTTT
v_gene: TRBV25-1; j_gene: TRBJ1-1; d_gene: -; abundance: -; CDR3aa: CASSGGEAFF; CDR3nt: TGTGCCAGCAGTGGAGGTGAAGCTTTCTTT
v_gene: TRBV6-5; j_gene: TRBJ2-3; d_gene: TRBD1; abundance: -; CDR3aa: CASSSTGVTDTQYF; CDR3nt: TGTGCCAGCAGTTCGACAGGGGTCACAGATACGCAGTATTTT
v_gene: TRBV6-2/TRBV6-3; j_gene: TRBJ2-4; d_gene: -; abundance: -; CDR3aa: CASSYGHFQYF; CDR3nt: TGTGCCAGCAGTTACGGACATTTTCAGTACTTC
v_gene: TRBV7-9; j_gene: TRBJ2-2; d_gene: TRBD1; abundance: -; CDR3aa: CASRSKLGQGDTGELFF; CDR3nt: TGTGCCAGCAGATCAAAATTAGGACAGGGGGACACCGGGGAGCTGTTTTTT
v_gene: TRBV5-1; j_gene: TRBJ2-3; d_gene: TRBD1; abundance: -; CDR3aa: CASRIYYRGTQYF; CDR3nt: TGCGCCAGCAGAATATACTACAGGGGTACGCAGTATTTT
v_gene: TRBV27; j_gene: TRBJ2-7; d_gene: TRBD2; abundance: -; CDR3aa: CASSLAGDDEQYF; CDR3nt: TGTGCCAGCAGTTTAGCGGGGGATGACGAGCAGTACTTC
v_gene: TRBV19; j_gene: TRBJ2-1; d_gene: TRBD1; abundance: -; CDR3aa: CASAGQGIYNEQFF; CDR3nt: TGTGCCAGCGCCGGACAGGGTATTTACAATGAGCAGTTCTTC
v_gene: TRBV6-2/TRBV6-3; j_gene: TRBJ2-7; d_gene: TRBD2; abundance: -; CDR3aa: CASSTSGWSYEQYF; CDR3nt: TGTGCCAGCAGTACTAGCGGTTGGTCCTACGAGCAGTACTTC
v_gene: TRBV11-3; j_gene: TRBJ2-3; d_gene: TRBD1; abundance: few; CDR3aa: CASSLGAGGLDTQYF; CDR3nt: TGTGCCAGCAGCTTAGGCGCAGGGGGCCTAGATACGCAGTATTTT
v_gene: TRBV29-1; j_gene: TRBJ1-2; d_gene: -; abundance: -; CDR3aa: CSVEGGRESYGYTF; CDR3nt: TGCAGCGTTGAAGGCGGTAGGGAGAGTTATGGCTACACCTTC
v_gene: TRBV11-3; j_gene: TRBJ2-1; d_gene: TRBD2; abundance: -; CDR3aa: CASSLGTSGGDEQFF; CDR3nt: TGTGCCAGCAGCTTAGGGACTAGCGGGGGCGATGAGCAGTTCTTC
v_gene: TRBV5-1; j_gene: TRBJ2-1; d_gene: TRBD2; abundance: -; CDR3aa: CASSPGTSKNEQFF; CDR3nt: TGCGCCAGCAGCCCCGGGACTAGCAAAAATGAGCAGTTCTTC
v_gene: TRBV3-1/TRBV3-2; j_gene: TRBJ1-4; d_gene: TRBD1; abundance: once; CDR3aa: CASSQVDRATNEKLFF; CDR3nt: TGTGCCAGCAGCCAAGTCGACAGGGCAACTAATGAAAAACTGTTTTTT
v_gene: TRBV15; j_gene: TRBJ2-7; d_gene: -; abundance: -; CDR3aa: CATSRVGLATGEQYF; CDR3nt: TGTGCCACCAGCAGAGTAGGCCTAGCTACCGGCGAGCAGTACTTC
v_gene: TRBV4-2; j_gene: TRBJ1-1; d_gene: TRBD1; abundance: -; CDR3aa: CASSQDRQGGKLNTEAFF; CDR3nt: TGTGCCAGCAGCCAAGACCGACAGGGTGGGAAACTGAACACTGAAGCTTTCTTT
v_gene: TRBV12-3/TRBV12-4; j_gene: TRBJ1-3; d_gene: -; abundance: -; CDR3aa: CASSANRGNTIYF; CDR3nt: TGTGCCAGCAGCGCTAACAGGGGAAACACCATATATTTT
v_gene: TRBV7-9; j_gene: TRBJ1-5; d_gene: -; abundance: -; CDR3aa: CASSLMEETGQPQHF; CDR3nt: TGTGCCAGCAGCTTAATGGAAGAAACGGGTCAGCCCCAGCATTTT
v_gene: TRBV29-1; j_gene: TRBJ2-1; d_gene: TRBD2; abundance: -; CDR3aa: CSGTVLAGGDEQFF; CDR3nt: TGCAGCGGGACCGTTCTAGCGGGAGGCGATGAGCAGTTCTTC
v_gene: TRBV19; j_gene: TRBJ1-2; d_gene: -; abundance: -; CDR3aa: CASRRTGVYYGYTF; CDR3nt: TGTGCCAGTAGGAGGACGGGGGTCTACTATGGCTACACCTTC
v_gene: TRBV5-4; j_gene: TRBJ1-1; d_gene: -; abundance: -; CDR3aa: CASSLVGVSLTEAFF; CDR3nt: TGTGCCAGCAGCTTGGTCGGGGTCAGTTTAACTGAAGCTTTCTTT
v_gene: TRBV6-6; j_gene: TRBJ2-1; d_gene: TRBD1; abundance: once; CDR3aa: CASSQGQLPNEQFF; CDR3nt: TGTGCCAGCAGTCAGGGACAGCTACCGAATGAGCAGTTCTTC
v_gene: TRBV6-2/TRBV6-3; j_gene: TRBJ1-4; d_gene: -; abundance: -; CDR3aa: CASSSGQIATNEKLFF; CDR3nt: TGTGCCAGCAGTTCCGGACAGATCGCAACTAATGAAAAACTGTTTTTT
v_gene: TRBV3-1/TRBV3-2; j_gene: TRBJ2-3; d_gene: -; abundance: once; CDR3aa: CASSLRLSDTQYF; CDR3nt: TGTGCCAGCAGCCTCCGACTCTCAGATACGCAGTATTTT
v_gene: TRBV6-2/TRBV6-3; j_gene: TRBJ1-2; d_gene: TRBD1; abundance: -; CDR3aa: CASSRTGSGYGYTF; CDR3nt: TGTGCCAGCAGTCGGACAGGGAGTGGCTATGGCTACACCTTC